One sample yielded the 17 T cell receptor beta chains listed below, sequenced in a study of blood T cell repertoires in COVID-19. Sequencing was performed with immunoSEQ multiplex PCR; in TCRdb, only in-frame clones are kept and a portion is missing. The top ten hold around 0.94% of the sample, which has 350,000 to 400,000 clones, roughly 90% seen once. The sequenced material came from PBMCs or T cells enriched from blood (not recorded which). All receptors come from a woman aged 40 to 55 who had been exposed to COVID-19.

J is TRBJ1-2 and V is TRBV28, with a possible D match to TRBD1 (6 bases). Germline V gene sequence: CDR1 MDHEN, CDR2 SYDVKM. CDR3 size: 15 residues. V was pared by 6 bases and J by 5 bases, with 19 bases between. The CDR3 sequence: CASSPRTAGRYGYTF. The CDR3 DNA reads TGTGCCAGCAGCCCTAGGACAGCGGGGCGTTATGGCTACACCTTC.

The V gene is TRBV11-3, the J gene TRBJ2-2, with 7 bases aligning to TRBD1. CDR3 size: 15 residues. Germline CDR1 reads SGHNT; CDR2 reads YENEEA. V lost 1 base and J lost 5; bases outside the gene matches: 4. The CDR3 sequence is CASSLGGTVTGELFF. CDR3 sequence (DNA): TGTGCCAGCAGCTTAGGAGGGACAGTAACCGGGGAGCTGTTTTTT.

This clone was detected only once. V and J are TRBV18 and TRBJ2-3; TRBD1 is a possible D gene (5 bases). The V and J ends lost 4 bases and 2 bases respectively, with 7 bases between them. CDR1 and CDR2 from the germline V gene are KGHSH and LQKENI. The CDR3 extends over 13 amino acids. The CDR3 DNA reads TGTGCCAGCTCACGGACAAACACAGATACGCAGTATTTT. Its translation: CASSRTNTDTQYF.

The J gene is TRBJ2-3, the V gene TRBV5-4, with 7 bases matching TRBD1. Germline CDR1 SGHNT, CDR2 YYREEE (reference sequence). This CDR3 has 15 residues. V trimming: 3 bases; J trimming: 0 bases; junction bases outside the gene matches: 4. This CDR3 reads CASSSKGQSTDTQYF. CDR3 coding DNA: TGTGCCAGCAGCTCGAAGGGACAGAGCACAGATACGCAGTATTTT.

The CDR3 protein is CASTRAGTGSYEQYF. The DNA of the CDR3 is TGTGCCAGCACCCGAGCGGGGACAGGGAGCTACGAGCAGTACTTC. The gene calls are TRBV2 and TRBJ2-7, with TRBD1 matching over 9 bases. Germline V gene data show CDR1 as SNHLY and CDR2 as FYNNEI. The junction had 10 bases not matched to a gene; V was cut back by 7 bases and J by 3 bases. This CDR3 spans 15 amino acids.

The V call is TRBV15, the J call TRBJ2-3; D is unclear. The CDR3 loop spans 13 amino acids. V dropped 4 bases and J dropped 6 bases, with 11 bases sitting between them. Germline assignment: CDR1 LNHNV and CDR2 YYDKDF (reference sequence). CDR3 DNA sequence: TGTGCCACCAGCACGGAGAGGTTGGATACGCAGTATTTT. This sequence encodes CATSTERLDTQYF.

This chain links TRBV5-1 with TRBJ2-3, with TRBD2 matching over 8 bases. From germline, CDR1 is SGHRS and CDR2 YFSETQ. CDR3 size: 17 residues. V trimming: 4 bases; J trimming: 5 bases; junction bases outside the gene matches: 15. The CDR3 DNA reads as TGCGCCAGCAGCCAGGGACTTGGCGGGGGGCAGGGAGATACGCAGTATTTT. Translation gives CASSQGLGGGQGDTQYF.

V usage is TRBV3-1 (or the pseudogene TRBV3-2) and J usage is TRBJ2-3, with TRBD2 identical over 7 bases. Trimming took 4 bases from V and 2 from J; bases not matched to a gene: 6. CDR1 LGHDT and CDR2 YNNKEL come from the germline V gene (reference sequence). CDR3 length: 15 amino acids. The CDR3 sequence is CASSRVAGYTDTQYF. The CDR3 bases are TGTGCCAGCAGCCGAGTAGCGGGTTACACAGATACGCAGTATTTT.

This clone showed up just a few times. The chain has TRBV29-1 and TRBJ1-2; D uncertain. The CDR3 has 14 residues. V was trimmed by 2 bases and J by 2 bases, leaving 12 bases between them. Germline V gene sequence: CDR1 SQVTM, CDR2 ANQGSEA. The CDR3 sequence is CSVEPYPVNYGYTF. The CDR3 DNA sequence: TGCAGCGTTGAACCGTATCCTGTAAACTATGGCTACACCTTC. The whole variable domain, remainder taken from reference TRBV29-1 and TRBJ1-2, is SAVISQKPSRDICQRGTSLTIQCQVDSQVTMMFWYRQQPGQSLTLIATANQGSEATYESGFVIDKFPISRPNLTFSTLTVSNMSPEDSSIYLCSVEPYPVNYGYTFGSGTRLTVV.

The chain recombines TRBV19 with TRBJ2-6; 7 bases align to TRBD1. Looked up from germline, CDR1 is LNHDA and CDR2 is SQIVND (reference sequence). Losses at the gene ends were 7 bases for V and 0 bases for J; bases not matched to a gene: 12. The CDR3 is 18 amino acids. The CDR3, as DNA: TGTGCCAGTATTGGTATTCGGGACAGCTACTCTGGGGCCAACGTCCTGACTTTC. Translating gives CASIGIRDSYSGANVLTF.

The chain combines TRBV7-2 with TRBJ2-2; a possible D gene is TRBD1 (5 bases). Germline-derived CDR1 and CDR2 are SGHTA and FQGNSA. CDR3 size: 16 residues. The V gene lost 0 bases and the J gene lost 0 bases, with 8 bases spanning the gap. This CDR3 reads CASSLAVTANTGELFF. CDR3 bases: TGTGCCAGCAGCTTAGCGGTGACAGCGAACACCGGGGAGCTGTTTTTT.

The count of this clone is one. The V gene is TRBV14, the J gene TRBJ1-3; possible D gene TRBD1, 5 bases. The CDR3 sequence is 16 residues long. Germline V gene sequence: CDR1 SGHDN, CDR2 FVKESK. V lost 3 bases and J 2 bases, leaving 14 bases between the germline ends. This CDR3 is CASSHFSGSAGNTIYF. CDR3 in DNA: TGTGCCAGCAGCCACTTTTCAGGGTCCGCTGGAAACACCATATATTTT.

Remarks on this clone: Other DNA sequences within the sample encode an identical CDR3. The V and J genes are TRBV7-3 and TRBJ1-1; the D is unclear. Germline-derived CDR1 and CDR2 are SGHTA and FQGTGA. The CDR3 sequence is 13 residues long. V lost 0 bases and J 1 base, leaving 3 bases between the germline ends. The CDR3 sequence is CASSLTRNTEAFF. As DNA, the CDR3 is TGTGCCAGCAGCTTAACTCGGAACACTGAAGCTTTCTTT.

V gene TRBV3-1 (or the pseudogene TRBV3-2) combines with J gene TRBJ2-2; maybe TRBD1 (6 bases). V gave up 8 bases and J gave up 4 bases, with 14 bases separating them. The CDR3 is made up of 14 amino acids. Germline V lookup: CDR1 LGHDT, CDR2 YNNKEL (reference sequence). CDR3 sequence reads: CASEPTGFTGELFF. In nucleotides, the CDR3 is TGTGCCAGCGAACCAACAGGGTTCACCGGGGAGCTGTTTTTT.

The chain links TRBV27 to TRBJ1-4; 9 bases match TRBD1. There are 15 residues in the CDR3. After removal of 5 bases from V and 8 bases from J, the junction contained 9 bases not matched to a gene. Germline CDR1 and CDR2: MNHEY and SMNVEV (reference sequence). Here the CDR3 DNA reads TGTGCCAGCAGTAACACGGACAGGGGAGGAGAAAAACTGTTTTTT. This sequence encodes CASSNTDRGGEKLFF.

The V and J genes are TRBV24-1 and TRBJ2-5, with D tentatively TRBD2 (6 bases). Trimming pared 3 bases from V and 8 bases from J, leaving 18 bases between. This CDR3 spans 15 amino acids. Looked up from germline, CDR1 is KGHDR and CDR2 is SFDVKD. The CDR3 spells CATSDNTQPGVTQYF. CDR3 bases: TGTGCCACCAGTGATAACACGCAGCCGGGAGTTACCCAGTACTTC.

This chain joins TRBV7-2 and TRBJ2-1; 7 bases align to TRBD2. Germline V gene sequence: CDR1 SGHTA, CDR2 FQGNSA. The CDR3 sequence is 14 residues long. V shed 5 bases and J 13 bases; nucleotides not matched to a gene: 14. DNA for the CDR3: TGTGCCAGCAGCCCGCAACGACTAGCCGACACCCAGTTCTTC. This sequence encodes CASSPQRLADTQFF.